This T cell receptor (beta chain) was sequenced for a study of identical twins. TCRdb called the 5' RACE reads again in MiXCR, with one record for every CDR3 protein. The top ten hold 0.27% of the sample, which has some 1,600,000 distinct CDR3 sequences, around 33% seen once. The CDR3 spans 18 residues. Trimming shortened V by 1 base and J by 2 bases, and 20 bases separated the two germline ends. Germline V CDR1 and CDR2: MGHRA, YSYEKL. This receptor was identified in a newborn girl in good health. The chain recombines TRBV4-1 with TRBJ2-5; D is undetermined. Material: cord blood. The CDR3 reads CASSQVPRQATKQETQYF. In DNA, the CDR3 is TGCGCCAGCAGCCAAGTCCCCCGGCAGGCAACCAAACAAGAGACCCAGTACTTC.